This T cell receptor (beta chain) was captured in a study of blood T cell repertoires in COVID-19. Study-level background: Sites across the United States, Italy and Spain contributed samples from acute and convalescent COVID-19. Sources were T cells, B-cell-depleted T cells, or PBMCs; the material itself was cDNA or gDNA.

Those enrolled in Seattle joined during active infection and were followed longitudinally afterward. The germline V gene encodes CDR1 KGHDR and CDR2 SFDVKD. Trimming cost V 5 bases and J 9 bases, with 16 bases left between them. This CDR3 has 14 residues. Authors' analysis steps: Amplifying reference gene primers gave estimates of nucleated cell counts. The table came from immunoSEQ multiplex PCR; TCRdb's copy has only in-frame clones and leaves some out. The DNA was the basis for D and trimming; V, J and clone size are from that table. The table records roughly 120,000 clones, more than 80% of them present only once.

This sequence originates from a woman older than 75 with COVID-19, enrolled during active disease. Input material: peripheral blood. This chain links TRBV24-1 with TRBJ2-1, with a possible D match to TRBD2 (6 bases). The DNA for the CDR3 is TGTGCCACCAGTGCCAGCGGGCGGCGAACTGAGCAGTTCTTC. Translated: CATSASGRRTEQFF.